The subject of this entry is one TCR beta chain. Its target is not known. This sample is part of a study of CD8 T cells in Susac syndrome. Study findings and constraints: The relatively small number of individuals in the TCR sequencing and HLA analysis was acknowledged by the study.

V lost 0 bases and J lost 8, with 16 bases in between. Germline V CDR1 and CDR2: DFQATT, SNEGSKA (reference sequence). The CDR3 extends over 14 amino acids. Negative magnetic isolation gave CD8+ and CD4+ cells; FACS enriched CD8+ TEMRA. RNA totalling about 0.45 to 1 ug underwent reverse transcription with random hexamers. immunoSEQ multiplex PCR amplified TCR beta CDR3 across 54 Vbeta, 13 Jbeta. Via MiXCR, TCRdb re-called the immunoSEQ multiplex PCR reads, giving one row per CDR3 protein. The repertoire holds roughly 120,000 distinct CDR3 sequences, with around 94% as singletons. The sequencing input was CD4+ T cells from PBMCs. The chain couples TRBV20-1 to TRBJ1-2; no firm D call. This sequence was found in a human donor with multiple sclerosis. The DNA of the CDR3 is TGCAGTGCTAGAGATCGGATTTTTATGGAGGGCTACACCTTC. Protein sequence: CSARDRIFMEGYTF.